This T cell receptor (beta chain) was captured by sequencing in a study of blood T cell repertoires in COVID-19. Overall study context: COVID-19 samples, acute and convalescent, were from the United States, Italy and Spain. The cDNA or gDNA used as material had been derived from T cells, B-cell-depleted T cells, or PBMCs.

J was trimmed by 0 bases and V by 3 bases; bases with no gene match: 3. Germline V gives CDR1 SNHLY, CDR2 FYNNEI. CDR3 length: 15 amino acids. Methods used by the authors: Amplification of reference gene primers was used by the study to estimate nucleated cell counts. The table came from immunoSEQ multiplex PCR; TCRdb's copy has only in-frame clones and leaves some out. The V and J calls and clone size are taken from that table; D and trimming were inferred from the DNA. The table records 85,000 to 130,000 clones, roughly 80% of them present only once. Material for sequencing was peripheral blood. The TCR was taken from a woman of 80 years or more with active or convalescent COVID-19. The V gene is TRBV2, the J gene TRBJ2-7; TRBD1 aligns across 9 bases. The CDR3 DNA follows: TGTGCCAGCAGTGAGACAGGGGGTAACTCCTACGAGCAGTACTTC. Its translation: CASSETGGNSYEQYF.